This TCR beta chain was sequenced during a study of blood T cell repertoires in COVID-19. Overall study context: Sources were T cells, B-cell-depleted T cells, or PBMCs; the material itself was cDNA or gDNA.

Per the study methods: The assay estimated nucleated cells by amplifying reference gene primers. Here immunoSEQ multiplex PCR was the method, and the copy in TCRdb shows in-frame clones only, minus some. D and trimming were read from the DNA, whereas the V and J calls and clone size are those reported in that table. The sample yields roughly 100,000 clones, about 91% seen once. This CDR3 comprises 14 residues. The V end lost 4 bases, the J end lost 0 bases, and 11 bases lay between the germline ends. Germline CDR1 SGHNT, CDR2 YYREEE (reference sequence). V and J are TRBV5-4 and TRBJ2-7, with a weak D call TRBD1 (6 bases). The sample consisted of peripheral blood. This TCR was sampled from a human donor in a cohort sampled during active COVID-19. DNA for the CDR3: TGTGCCAGCAGCGGGGGCCGCTACTCCTACGAGCAGTACTTC. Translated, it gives CASSGGRYSYEQYF. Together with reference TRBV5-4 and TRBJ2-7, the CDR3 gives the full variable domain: ETGVTQSPTHLIKTRGQQVTLRCSSQSGHNTVSWYQQALGQGPQFIFQYYREEENGRGNFPPRFSGLQFPNYSSELNVNALELDDSALYLCASSGGRYSYEQYFGPGTRLTVT.